Below, one T cell receptor (beta chain) is given with its context. This specimen comes from a study of T cell responses to AZD1222 COVID-19 vaccine. The repertoire was sequenced with immunoSEQ multiplex PCR; TCRdb's copy has only in-frame clones and lacks some. The data hold roughly 140,000 clones, with 85% to 90% observed a single time. This clonotype originated in an adult in good health. The sample was peripheral blood, taken on day 0 of AZD1222 vaccination.

CDR3 protein: CASSPNTGELFF. The CDR3 DNA sequence: TGTGCCAGCAGCCCGAACACCGGGGAGCTGTTTTTT. The V call is TRBV9, the J call TRBJ2-2, with D hard to call. CDR1 is SGDLS and CDR2 is YYNGEE in the germline V gene. This CDR3 is built from 12 residues. The ends were cut back, 4 bases at V and 0 bases at J, with 1 base in the middle.